This T cell receptor beta chain was sequenced for a study of T cell responses to AZD1222 COVID-19 vaccine. The study's findings and limits: Only 5 or 6 individuals given AZD1222 were seropositive at baseline. Recipients of two AZD1222 doses showed rising Spike-specific TCR breadth and depth. Vaccine-associated CD4 TCRs ranged over spike, dominating at 160-218 and 743-854.

The assay was immunoSEQ multiplex PCR, and TCRdb's table has in-frame clones only and misses some. Of some 130,000 clones in the sample, around four fifths were seen once. Germline V gene sequence: CDR1 SGDLS, CDR2 YYNGEE. The CDR3 has 13 residues. V gave up 7 bases and J gave up 1 base, with 11 bases separating them. This clone has only a few counts. Its antigen remains unknown. The rearrangement links TRBV9 to TRBJ1-1; no clear D gene. This material consisted of peripheral blood, taken on day 0 of AZD1222 vaccination. The sequence came from an adult in good health. The CDR3 protein is CASLRPPNTEAFF. CDR3 DNA sequence: TGTGCCAGCCTGCGGCCCCCGAACACTGAAGCTTTCTTT.